This T cell receptor (beta chain) was retrieved from a study of glioma-infiltrating T cells. The iRepertoire nested amplicon-rescue multiplex PCR amplified TCR alpha and beta CDR3s from RNA. One-step reverse transcription and amplification started from approximately 100-400 ng of tissue mRNA or PBMC total RNA. MiXCR, applied by TCRdb to the multiplex PCR reads, yields one record per CDR3 protein. The sample consists of 84,000 or so distinct CDR3 sequences, 20% to 25% of them appearing once. Study-level results: Only very few CDR3 sequences appeared in both tissue and blood. Gliomas, especially low-grade, showed above-expected tissue-blood divergence; non-neoplastic patients showed below.

In this sample, this clonotype turned up many times. Its antigen remains unidentified. J lost 4 bases, V lost 1 base, and 2 bases had no gene match. This CDR3 is built from 14 residues. Source material: glioma tissue, nonneoplastic brain tissue, or PBMCs (not recorded which). The TCR comes from a human donor with low-grade glioma or glioblastoma, undergoing nonglioma brain surgery, or in good health (not recorded which). The chain links TRBV12-3 or TRBV12-4 to TRBJ1-1, with TRBD1 identical over 8 bases. CDR3 sequence reads: CASSLGQGSTEAFF. In nucleotides, the CDR3 is TGTGCCAGCAGTTTAGGACAGGGGAGCACTGAAGCTTTCTTT.